A single sample is the source of the 8 T cell receptor beta chains below, sequenced in a study of blood T cell repertoires in COVID-19. TCRdb keeps only in-frame clones here, not all; method: immunoSEQ multiplex PCR. The table has over 60,000 clones, about nine tenths seen once. Material for sequencing was peripheral blood. The receptor set was obtained from a man aged 65 to 79 with active or convalescent COVID-19.

The V and J genes are TRBV5-1 and TRBJ2-6; D possibly corresponds to TRBD1 (6 bases). Germline CDR1 reads SGHRS; CDR2 reads YFSETQ. The CDR3 has 18 amino acids. V lost 5 bases to trimming and J lost 1 base, with 19 bases between them. CDR3 DNA: TGCGCCAGCAGTTTCACGGGGACACCCCCATCTGGGGCCAACGTCCTGACTTTC. Translating gives CASSFTGTPPSGANVLTF.

The V call is TRBV5-1, the J call TRBJ2-3, with 13 bases fitting TRBD2. Trimming at V came to 1 base and at J to 4 bases, leaving 3 bases not matched to a gene. This CDR3 is built from 16 residues. Germline V lookup: CDR1 SGHRS, CDR2 YFSETQ. The CDR3 nucleotides are TGCGCCAGCAGCTTGACTAGCGGGAGGGCCGCAGATACGCAGTATTTT. Residues: CASSLTSGRAADTQYF.

The rearrangement links TRBV2 to TRBJ1-2; 8 bases are shared with TRBD1. The CDR3 runs to 15 residues. CDR1 and CDR2 from the germline V gene are SNHLY and FYNNEI. V was pared by 8 bases and J by 0 bases, with 8 bases of the junction left unmatched. Here the CDR3 reads CASSRTGQSNYGYTF. The CDR3 bases are TGTGCCAGCTCGCGGACAGGGCAATCTAACTATGGCTACACCTTC. Full variable domain (remainder filled in from reference TRBV2 and TRBJ1-2): EPEVTQTPSHQVTQMGQEVILRCVPISNHLYFYWYRQILGQKVEFLVSFYNNEISEKSEIFDDQFSVERPDGSNFTLKIRSTKLEDSAMYFCASSRTGQSNYGYTFGSGTRLTVV.

This clone was seen once. The chain employs TRBV12-3 or TRBV12-4 and TRBJ1-4, with D maybe TRBD1 (6 bases). V was pared by 6 bases and J by 12 bases, with 17 bases between. The CDR3 loop spans 13 amino acids. For the CDR3, the DNA is TGTGCCAGCAGACACGCACAGGGATCCCAACTGTTTTTT. It codes for CASRHAQGSQLFF.

The J gene is TRBJ1-5, the V gene TRBV4-1; TRBD1 matches 8 bases. The V gene end was trimmed by 0 bases and the J gene end by 6 bases; junction bases not matched to a gene: 10. Germline lookup yields CDR1 MGHRA and CDR2 YSYEKL. The CDR3 covers 17 residues. The CDR3 spells CASSQDLGQGRLQPQHF. CDR3 nucleotides: TGCGCCAGCAGCCAAGACCTAGGACAGGGAAGGCTTCAGCCCCAGCATTTT.

J is TRBJ1-4 and V is TRBV18; TRBD1 matches 9 bases. Germline CDR1 reads KGHSH; CDR2 reads LQKENI. The length of the CDR3 is 16 residues. The junction had 8 bases not matched to a gene; V was cut back by 2 bases and J by 7 bases. The CDR3 protein is CASSPRAGQGSEKLFF. The CDR3 DNA reads as TGTGCCAGCTCACCAAGGGCCGGACAGGGGAGTGAAAAACTGTTTTTT.

V gene TRBV6-6 combines with J gene TRBJ1-5; 8 positions agree with TRBD1. V shed 4 bases and J 5 bases; nucleotides not matched to a gene: 7. The CDR3 consists of 15 residues. Germline CDR1 reads MNHNY; CDR2 reads SVGAGI (reference sequence). The CDR3 nucleotides read TGTGCCAGCAGTTCCTTCGGGACAGGCCATCAGCCCCAGCATTTT. Its protein is CASSSFGTGHQPQHF.

This clone was seen a few times. The gene calls are TRBV2 and TRBJ2-7; D unclear. Trimming pared 7 bases from V and 0 bases from J, leaving 10 bases between. Looked up from germline, CDR1 is SNHLY and CDR2 is FYNNEI. The CDR3 covers 13 residues. CDR3 DNA: TGTGCCAGCAATCTCGAGAGCTCCTACGAGCAGTACTTC. Protein sequence: CASNLESSYEQYF.